The 19 T cell receptor beta chains listed next were all sequenced from one sample in a study of cytomegalovirus exposure and HLA in healthy donors (dated 2017 in TCRdb). The library was generated by the immunoSEQ multiplex PCR assay. A mixture of 60 forward primers for TCR Vbeta segments and 13 reverse primers for TCR Jbeta segments was used in the multiplex PCR. Here the immuneACCESS table is served through TCRdb, limited to in-frame sequences with V and J called. Missing clones are a known gap in these copies; in checked studies unresolved V genes cover under half, and the rest lacks a known reason. The sample table gives around 150,000 clones. The ten largest clones take up roughly 1.3% of the sample. The sequencing input was PBMCs. These receptors originate from an older woman in good health and CMV-seronegative.

The chain recombines TRBV10-2 with TRBJ1-2; the D gene is possibly TRBD1 (6 bases). The germline gives CDR1 WSHSY, CDR2 SAAADI. There are 18 residues in the CDR3. The V end lost 3 bases, the J end lost 2 bases, and 22 bases lay between the germline ends. The CDR3 sequence: CASSDYGGLEVLNYGYTF. In DNA, the CDR3 is TGCGCCAGCAGTGACTACGGGGGGCTAGAAGTGTTAAACTATGGCTACACCTTC.

Points on this clone: A junction end diverges from the germline sequence, so it may reflect a read error. Other DNA sequences from this sample encode an identical CDR3 as well. This chain links TRBV6-6 with TRBJ1-6, with D perhaps TRBD1 (5 bases). Per germline, CDR1 MNHNY and CDR2 SVGAGI (reference sequence). This CDR3 is 14 amino acids long. CDR3 amino acids: CASSYSDSESPLHF. For the CDR3, the DNA is TGTGCCAGCAGTTACTCCGACAGCGAGTCACCCCTCCATTTT.

The V gene is TRBV6-1, the J gene TRBJ2-1, with TRBD2 identical over 12 bases. In germline, CDR1 is MNHNS, CDR2 SASEGT. V dropped 7 bases and J dropped 9; count of bases not matched to a gene: 7. This CDR3 contains 14 residues. CDR3 in amino acids: CASIRTSGMGEQFF. DNA for the CDR3: TGTGCCAGCATCCGGACTAGCGGGATGGGTGAGCAGTTCTTC.

This chain uses TRBV6-1 with TRBJ2-7; no clear D gene. CDR1 is MNHNS, CDR2 SASEGT, per germline. V was clipped by 6 bases and J by 2 bases, with 11 bases between them. The CDR3 totals 13 residues. CDR3 protein: CASSKIETYEQYF. CDR3 nucleotide sequence: TGTGCCAGCAGCAAAATTGAGACCTACGAGCAGTACTTC.

The chain uses TRBV7-9 and TRBJ2-2; TRBD2 matches 8 bases. The CDR3 is 14 residues long. V was pared by 4 bases and J by 6 bases, with 4 bases of the junction left unmatched. Germline V lookup: CDR1 SEHNR, CDR2 FQNEAQ (reference sequence). DNA for the CDR3: TGTGCCAGCAGCTGGGAGCGGGGGCCCGGGGAGCTGTTTTTT. Translating it yields CASSWERGPGELFF.

The chain couples TRBV27 to TRBJ2-7; TRBD1 matches at 11 bases. The CDR3 runs to 15 residues. The V gene's germline CDR1 is MNHEY and CDR2 SMNVEV (reference sequence). Losses at the gene ends were 5 bases for V and 2 bases for J; bases not matched to a gene: 5. The CDR3 DNA is TGTGCCAGCAGTGCGGGACAGGGGGGAGCCTACGAGCAGTACTTC. This encodes CASSAGQGGAYEQYF.

The CDR3 DNA reads TGTGCCATCAGTGAGTCTTTTGGTAGCGGGAGAGAGACCCAGTACTTC. This sequence encodes CAISESFGSGRETQYF. The V and J genes are TRBV10-3 and TRBJ2-5; 9 bases align to TRBD2. The CDR3 length is 16 residues. The ends lost 0 bases at V and 4 bases at J; junction bases unmatched: 6. Per the germline V gene, CDR1 is ENHRY and CDR2 is SYGVKD.

The V call is TRBV19, the J call TRBJ2-1; TRBD2 aligns across 9 bases. Losses at the gene ends were 3 bases for V and 3 bases for J; bases not matched to a gene: 12. Germline CDR1 is LNHDA and CDR2 is SQIVND (reference sequence). The CDR3 length is 18 residues. The CDR3 spells CASSIVKASGTIYNEQFF. In DNA form, the CDR3 reads TGTGCCAGTAGTATCGTCAAGGCTAGCGGGACGATCTACAATGAGCAGTTCTTC.

This chain uses TRBV4-2 with TRBJ2-3; 9 nucleotides line up with TRBD2. The trim removed 0 bases at V and 1 base at J, leaving 5 bases unmatched. The length of the CDR3 is 17 residues. Looked up from germline, CDR1 is LGHNA and CDR2 is YNFKEQ. CDR3 DNA sequence: TGTGCCAGCAGCCAAGAGAAAAGGACTAGCGGCACAGATACGCAGTATTTT. Protein product: CASSQEKRTSGTDTQYF.

V gene TRBV7-2 combines with J gene TRBJ1-1; 9 nucleotides agree with TRBD1. Germline V gene sequence: CDR1 SGHTA, CDR2 FQGNSA. J gave up 3 bases and V 5 bases, and 7 bases lay outside the gene matches. The CDR3 covers 15 residues. CDR3 amino acids: CASSPYRGQDTEAFF. The CDR3 nucleotides are TGTGCCAGCAGCCCGTACAGGGGGCAGGACACTGAAGCTTTCTTT.

The chain has TRBV5-1 and TRBJ2-1, with a possible D match to TRBD2 (6 bases). Germline V gene data show CDR1 as SGHRS and CDR2 as YFSETQ. The CDR3 is 16 amino acids. Trimming took off 4 bases at V and 1 base at J, with 15 bases between the two ends. CDR3: CASSAREAGSYNEQFF. As DNA, the CDR3 is TGCGCCAGCAGCGCGAGGGAGGCGGGTTCCTACAATGAGCAGTTCTTC.

For the CDR3, the DNA is TGTGCCAGCAGCTCTGAGGGGGAAGTGGGAGGCTACACCTTC. As protein: CASSSEGEVGGYTF. This chain connects TRBV27 to TRBJ1-2, with a weak D call TRBD1 (6 bases). V gave up 6 bases and J gave up 8 bases, with 19 bases separating them. The CDR3 loop spans 14 amino acids. Germline V lookup: CDR1 MNHEY, CDR2 SMNVEV (reference sequence).

The rearrangement joins TRBV10-3 to TRBJ1-2; perhaps TRBD1 as D (5 bases). Trimming left V 0 bases short and J 8 bases short, with 13 bases between. Germline CDR1 and CDR2: ENHRY and SYGVKD. The CDR3 loop spans 14 amino acids. This CDR3 reads CAISESVGGEGYTF. In DNA form, the CDR3 reads TGTGCCATCAGTGAGTCCGTGGGGGGAGAGGGCTACACCTTC.

The CDR3 here is CASSPWDRGDNEQFF. The CDR3 DNA reads TGTGCCAGCAGCCCCTGGGACAGGGGGGACAATGAGCAGTTCTTC. The rearrangement links TRBV11-2 to TRBJ2-1, with 11 bases matching TRBD1. V trimming: 5 bases; J trimming: 5 bases; junction bases outside the gene matches: 5. CDR1 is SGHAT, CDR2 FQNNGV, per germline. This CDR3 has 15 amino acids.

The V gene is TRBV2, the J gene TRBJ1-5; D might be TRBD1 (6 bases). Germline V gives CDR1 SNHLY, CDR2 FYNNEI. Trimming stripped 6 bases from V and 5 bases from J, with 14 bases between. This CDR3 is 14 amino acids long. The DNA for the CDR3 is TGTGCCAGCAGCGAACAGGGCCCCCATCAGCCCCAGCATTTT. This codes for CASSEQGPHQPQHF.

The rearrangement uses TRBV5-1 and TRBJ2-6; TRBD1 aligns across 8 bases. The germline CDR1 and CDR2 sequences are SGHRS and YFSETQ. The V and J ends lost 4 bases and 4 bases, in that order; junction bases with no gene match: 7. The CDR3 is made up of 16 amino acids. The CDR3 sequence: CASSPPTGVGANVLTF. Written as DNA, the CDR3 is TGCGCCAGCAGCCCCCCGACAGGGGTCGGGGCCAACGTCCTGACTTTC.

The chain joins TRBV6-1 to TRBJ2-5; maybe TRBD1 (5 bases). Germline CDR1 and CDR2: MNHNS and SASEGT. V lost 4 bases to trimming and J lost 5 bases, with 20 bases between them. This CDR3 region has 16 residues. Here the CDR3 DNA reads TGTGCCAGCAGTGTCTACCTGATCCAAGGGGCGGAGACCCAGTACTTC. Its protein product is CASSVYLIQGAETQYF.

The rearrangement uses TRBV9 and TRBJ1-4; 8 positions match TRBD1. Germline V lookup: CDR1 SGDLS, CDR2 YYNGEE. This CDR3 spans 18 amino acids. Trimming cost V 4 bases and J 3 bases; bases outside gene matches: 14. CDR3 loop: CASSHSTTGGSPNEKLFF. The CDR3 DNA follows: TGTGCCAGCAGCCACTCTACCACAGGGGGATCACCTAATGAAAAACTGTTTTTT.

The rearrangement links TRBV7-3 to TRBJ1-1; maybe TRBD1 (6 bases). The CDR3 consists of 15 residues. Germline CDR1 is SGHTA and CDR2 is FQGTGA. V was trimmed by 0 bases and J by 0 bases, leaving 8 bases between them. The CDR3, as DNA: TGTGCCAGCAGCTTAACAGGGGGTTTGAACACTGAAGCTTTCTTT. Encoded protein: CASSLTGGLNTEAFF.